This is a list of T cell receptor beta chains from one sample in a study of cytomegalovirus exposure and HLA in healthy donors. The table came from immunoSEQ multiplex PCR; TCRdb's copy has only in-frame clones and leaves some out. The data hold more than 100,000 clones, with more than 60% observed a single time. Sequenced sample: PBMCs. The origin of the receptors is a man between 18 and 29 years old in good health and CMV-seronegative. Both conserved end residues are part of each CDR3. The order of the fields is J gene, V gene, clone size, D gene, CDR3 DNA, CDR3 protein. The D gene is left open where the match is weak. Not every row has a clone size; where given, it reads once, few, many or a size class.

j_call: TRBJ2-7; v_call: TRBV15; clone_size: -; d_call: -; cdr3_nt: TGTGCCACCAGCCCGGGAGACTACGAGCAGTACTTC; cdr3_aa: CATSPGDYEQYF
j_call: TRBJ1-1; v_call: TRBV6-1; clone_size: -; d_call: -; cdr3_nt: TGTGCCAGCAGTGCCGGGGCGGGAAGTTCTGAAGCTTTCTTT; cdr3_aa: CASSAGAGSSEAFF
j_call: TRBJ1-2; v_call: TRBV7-9; clone_size: -; d_call: TRBD1; cdr3_nt: TGTGCCAGCAGCGTACAGGGGCGGACCTATGGCTACACCTTC; cdr3_aa: CASSVQGRTYGYTF
j_call: TRBJ2-2; v_call: TRBV5-4; clone_size: -; d_call: -; cdr3_nt: TGTCCCAGCAGCTTCTTGACCGAGGGTATAGATAACCTGTTTTTT; cdr3_aa: CPSSFLTEGIDNLFF
j_call: TRBJ2-1; v_call: TRBV5-1; clone_size: -; d_call: -; cdr3_nt: TGCGCCAGCAGTTCGGCAGGGGCCTACAATGAGCAGTTCTTC; cdr3_aa: CASSSAGAYNEQFF
j_call: TRBJ2-5; v_call: TRBV7-2; clone_size: -; d_call: TRBD2; cdr3_nt: TGTGCCAGCAGCTTAGACGGGGGGGGAGAGACCCAGTACTTC; cdr3_aa: CASSLDGGGETQYF
j_call: TRBJ1-4; v_call: TRBV30; clone_size: few; d_call: -; cdr3_nt: TGTGCCTGGAGTGAGTTTCACCGGGAAGGAAAACTGTTTTTT; cdr3_aa: CAWSEFHREGKLFF
j_call: TRBJ1-1; v_call: TRBV19; clone_size: -; d_call: TRBD1; cdr3_nt: TGTGCCAGTAGTGGGGGAAACAGGGGTGTGAACACTGAAGCTTTCTTT; cdr3_aa: CASSGGNRGVNTEAFF
j_call: TRBJ2-7; v_call: TRBV7-9; clone_size: -; d_call: -; cdr3_nt: TGTGCCAGCAGCGGCCCTATCAGGGGAACCTACGAGCAGTACTTC; cdr3_aa: CASSGPIRGTYEQYF
j_call: TRBJ2-3; v_call: TRBV5-6; clone_size: -; d_call: TRBD2; cdr3_nt: TGTGCCAGCAGCTTGGTGGGAGCGGGAGTTTATACAGATACGCAGTATTTT; cdr3_aa: CASSLVGAGVYTDTQYF
j_call: TRBJ1-5; v_call: TRBV29-1; clone_size: -; d_call: -; cdr3_nt: TGCAGCGTTAAGGGGATGAATCAGCCCCAGCATTTT; cdr3_aa: CSVKGMNQPQHF